This T cell receptor beta chain appears in the sequencing data of a study of cytomegalovirus exposure and HLA in healthy donors. Overall study results and limits: Several of the most significant clusters appeared, in a later analysis, to be linked to common viral pathogens. Published work reported that the classifier diagnosed cytomegalovirus status with high specificity and sensitivity.

Primers included in the PCR were 60 Vbeta and 13 Jbeta primers. Using immunoSEQ multiplex PCR, the repertoire was profiled, and TCRdb retains in-frame clones only, with some absent. The profile shows about 95,000 clones, more than 65% of them singletons. A remark on this clone: The antigen remains undetermined.

The J segment lost 1 base and the V segment lost 4 bases, leaving 9 bases of the junction unmatched. Germline V gives CDR1 KGHSH, CDR2 LQKENI. The CDR3 extends over 16 amino acids. This receptor was taken from a man aged 55 to 70 in good health and CMV-seronegative. The sample comprised PBMCs. The chain recombines TRBV18 with TRBJ1-1; 7 bases are a match to TRBD1. The CDR3 reads CASSQSQGEWNTEAFF. CDR3 nucleotide sequence: TGTGCCAGCTCACAATCCCAGGGGGAGTGGAACACTGAAGCTTTCTTT.